Listed below are T cell receptor beta chains from one sample, sequenced in a study of early T cells in non-severe SARS-CoV-2 infection. From the 5' RACE reads, TCRdb called clonotypes with MiXCR, one entry per CDR3 protein. The data contain about 11,000 distinct CDR3 sequences, around 4.8% of them singletons. The sequencing input was whole blood. These receptors originate from an adult who was a healthcare worker with PCR-confirmed SARS-CoV-2 infection or an uninfected control (not recorded which). Each CDR3 is given with its conserved first and last residue. A D gene is named only where the DNA matches it firmly. The size entry is marked missing in some rows and otherwise reads once, few, many or a size class.

>NA|many|TRBV20-1|TRBJ1-2
CSAAPMGSNYGYTF
TGCAGTGCCGCACCGATGGGTTCAAACTATGGCTACACCTTC
>TRBD1|many|TRBV7-7|TRBJ2-1
CASSLGRTGSNEQFF
TGTGCCAGCAGCTTGGGACGGACAGGGTCCAATGAGCAGTTCTTC
>NA|medium-sized|TRBV4-2|TRBJ1-1
CASSQDNGGSTEAFF
TGTGCCAGCAGCCAAGATAATGGAGGAAGTACTGAAGCTTTCTTT
>NA|medium-sized|TRBV7-9|TRBJ1-1
CASILEVGTEAFF
TGTGCCAGCATACTGGAGGTAGGAACTGAAGCTTTCTTT
>NA|many|TRBV19|TRBJ2-5
CASSGPLRQETQYF
TGTGCCAGTAGTGGGCCACTGCGGCAAGAGACCCAGTACTTC
>NA|many|TRBV28|TRBJ1-2
CASSTPRGGYTF
TGTGCCAGCAGTACCCCCCGAGGCGGCTACACCTTC
>NA|medium-sized|TRBV5-1|TRBJ2-1
CASSFGTTNNYEQFF
TGCGCCAGCAGCTTCGGGACGACGAATAACTATGAGCAGTTCTTC
>NA|many|TRBV3-1|TRBJ2-7
CASSQVFSPEASIYEQYF
TGTGCCAGCAGCCAAGTCTTCAGTCCAGAAGCGTCAATCTACGAGCAGTACTTC
>TRBD1|NA|TRBV5-1|TRBJ2-7
CASSGTTGAYEQYF
TGCGCCAGCAGCGGGACGACAGGGGCCTACGAGCAGTACTTC
>NA|many|TRBV29-1|TRBJ1-1
CRGDPNTEAFF
TGCAGGGGGGATCCAAACACTGAAGCTTTCTTT